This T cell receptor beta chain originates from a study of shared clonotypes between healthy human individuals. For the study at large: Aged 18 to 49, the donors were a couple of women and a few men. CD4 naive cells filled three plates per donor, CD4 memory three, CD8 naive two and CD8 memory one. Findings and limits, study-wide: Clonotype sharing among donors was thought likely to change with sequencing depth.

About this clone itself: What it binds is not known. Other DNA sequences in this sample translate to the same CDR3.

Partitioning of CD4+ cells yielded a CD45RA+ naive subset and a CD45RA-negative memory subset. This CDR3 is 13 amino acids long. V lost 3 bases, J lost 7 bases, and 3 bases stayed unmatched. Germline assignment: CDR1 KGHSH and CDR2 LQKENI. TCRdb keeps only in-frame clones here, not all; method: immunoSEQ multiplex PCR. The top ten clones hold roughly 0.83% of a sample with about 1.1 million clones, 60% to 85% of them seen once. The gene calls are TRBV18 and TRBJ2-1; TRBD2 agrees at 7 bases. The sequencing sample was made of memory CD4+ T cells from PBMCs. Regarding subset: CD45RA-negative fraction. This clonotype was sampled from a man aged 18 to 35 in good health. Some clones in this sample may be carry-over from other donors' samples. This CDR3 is CASSPGTTNEQFF. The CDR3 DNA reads TGTGCCAGCTCACCCGGGACTACGAATGAGCAGTTCTTC.